This T cell receptor beta chain was identified during a study of CD8 T cells in ankylosing spondylitis. This clonotype has a count of ten or more. What it binds is unknown. Construction of TCR beta libraries was performed using quantitative 5'-RACE with molecular barcodes. TCRdb fed the 5' RACE reads into MiXCR, producing one record per CDR3 protein. This sample yields some 130,000 distinct CDR3 sequences, of which about 6.7% are seen a single time; 12% belongs to the top ten. General observations from the study: CD8+ disease-linked clones were present at relatively low frequencies in blood. Disease-associated clones were reportedly significantly overrepresented in matched ankylosing spondylitis synovial fluid. Blood of patients with ankylosing spondylitis appeared to be characterized by a TCR beta motif of several highly homologous variants.

This CDR3 is 14 amino acids long. Trimming cost V 4 bases and J 2 bases; bases outside gene matches: 3. The source of this sequence is a female donor with ankylosing spondylitis or in good health (not recorded which). The specimen was blood, either unsorted or a sorted T cell fraction (not recorded which). V gene TRBV12-3 or TRBV12-4 combines with J gene TRBJ2-5; 8 bases agree with TRBD2. The CDR3 reads CASSSPGGQETQYF. DNA of the CDR3: TGTGCCAGCAGTTCCCCGGGAGGGCAAGAGACCCAGTACTTC.